This entry features one T cell receptor beta chain sequence. Per the germline V gene, CDR1 is MNHNS and CDR2 is SASEGT. The V gene lost 2 bases and the J gene lost 3 bases, with 11 bases spanning the gap. The CDR3 length is 15 residues. Thawed, overnight-rested PBMC were stained with GMM-loaded CD1B tetramer, viability dye and anti-CD3, then sorted. The CD1B tetramers carried C32 glucose monomycolate purified from Rhodococcus equi. Tetramer-negative cells, some 95,000 per donor, were also sorted. This entry belongs to a study of T cells in tuberculosis. The data were produced by immunoSEQ multiplex PCR, yet TCRdb's version contains in-frame clones alone and is incomplete. This sample has tens of thousands of clones; roughly 90% occur once, and the top ten carry 1.9%.

The sequencing sample was made of CD1b-GMM tetramer-negative cells sorted from PBMCs. This sequence was found in an adult woman with latent tuberculosis. The genes are TRBV6-1 and TRBJ1-5; no reliable D call. CDR3 DNA sequence: TGTGCCAGCAGTGAACCGCCAGTCACCAATCAGCCCCAGCATTTT. Its translation is CASSEPPVTNQPQHF.